This T cell receptor (beta chain) was captured by sequencing in a study of blood T cell repertoires in COVID-19. Background on the study: The United States, Italy and Spain were the sources of the acute and convalescent COVID-19 samples. Sources were T cells, B-cell-depleted T cells, or PBMCs; the material itself was cDNA or gDNA.

In the authors' methods: Nucleated cell number was recorded as an estimate derived from reference gene primer amplification. Assay used: immunoSEQ multiplex PCR; TCRdb lists only in-frame clones, some missing. V, J and clone size are taken as reported in that table, and D and trimming were inferred from the DNA itself. The table includes about 160,000 clones, 87% detected once. Germline V gene lookup returns CDR1 LNHDA and CDR2 SQIVND (reference sequence). This CDR3 spans 15 amino acids. The V and J ends lost 6 bases and 0 bases respectively, with 12 bases between them. The sequenced material came from peripheral blood. The chain recombines TRBV19 with TRBJ1-5, with a weak D call TRBD1 (5 bases). The TCR comes from a woman aged 60 to 75 with active or convalescent COVID-19. The CDR3 DNA reads as TGTGCCAGTAGATCGGGACTAAGTAGCAATCAGCCCCAGCATTTT. Amino acids: CASRSGLSSNQPQHF.